This T cell receptor beta chain was captured in a study of neoadjuvant nivolumab and ipilimumab in lung cancer. The germline V gene encodes CDR1 LNHDA and CDR2 SQIVND (reference sequence). Unmatched junction bases numbered 13, after V lost 5 bases and J lost 5 bases. CDR3 length: 16 amino acids. TCRdb keeps only in-frame clones here, not all; method: immunoSEQ multiplex PCR. The sample records tens of thousands of clones, approximately 82% being singletons. The J gene is TRBJ2-3, the V gene TRBV19; 7 bases align to TRBD2. The clonotype comes from an adult with non-small cell lung cancer. The sequencing here drew on peripheral blood, taken before neoadjuvant nivolumab, alone or with ipilimumab. CDR3 amino acids: CASSPRAGGRLDTQYF. In DNA, the CDR3 is TGTGCCAGTAGTCCAAGGGCGGGCGGGAGATTAGATACGCAGTATTTT.